This T cell receptor (beta chain) was observed in a study of early T cells in non-severe SARS-CoV-2 infection. Study at large: Alpha and beta chains were unpaired, from unsorted whole-blood bulk RNA.

Study-level findings and limits: Anti-spike CD8 responses were favored in VDJdb matching, and private and CD4 specificities were missed.

Regarding this clonotype: Its specificity is not known.

The library protocol tagged individual cDNA molecules with unique molecular identifiers. TCRdb used MiXCR to reprocess the 5' RACE reads, holding one entry per CDR3 protein. The sample holds about 26,000 distinct CDR3 sequences, around 5% seen once. The CDR3 is 18 residues long. V was clipped by 0 bases and J by 1 base; unmatched bases: 10. The germline gives CDR1 SGHNT, CDR2 YYREEE (reference sequence). The rearrangement links TRBV5-4 to TRBJ2-5; 9 bases align to TRBD2. Sequencing was carried out using whole blood. This TCR was recovered from an adult who was a healthcare worker with PCR-confirmed SARS-CoV-2 infection or an uninfected control (not recorded which). DNA of the CDR3: TGTGCCAGCAGCTTGGGGGGGACTAGCCCCGCCTTCCAAGAGACCCAGTACTTC. Its protein is CASSLGGTSPAFQETQYF.